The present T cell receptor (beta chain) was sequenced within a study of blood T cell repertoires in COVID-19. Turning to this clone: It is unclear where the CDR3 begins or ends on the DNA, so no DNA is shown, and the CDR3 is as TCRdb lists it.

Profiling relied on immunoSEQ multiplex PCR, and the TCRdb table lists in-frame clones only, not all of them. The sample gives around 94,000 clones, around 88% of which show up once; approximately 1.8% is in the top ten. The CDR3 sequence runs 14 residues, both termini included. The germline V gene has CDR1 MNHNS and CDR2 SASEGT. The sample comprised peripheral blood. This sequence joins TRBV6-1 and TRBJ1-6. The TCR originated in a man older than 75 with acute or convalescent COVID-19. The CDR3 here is CASSEVGRGSPPHF.